This T cell receptor beta chain was identified during a study of identical twins. General study results and limits: Twin sharing of out-of-frame TCR alpha was underestimated by models in monozygotic pairs. Among out-of-frame alpha sequences shared by twins, low generation probability occurred in excess.

The length of the CDR3 is 12 residues. Trimming cost V 11 bases and J 3 bases, with 14 bases left between them. Each CDR3 protein gets one entry after TCRdb re-called the 5' RACE reads with MiXCR. The sample carries around 530,000 distinct CDR3 sequences, roughly 15% recorded once. A remark on this clonotype: Its antigen is undetermined.

Each donor (without exception) was a healthy Caucasian. The sample was also reused in another study, on yellow fever vaccine responses in identical twins.

The genes are TRBV23-1 and TRBJ2-7, with TRBD2 as a possible D gene (7 bases). TRBV23-1 is an open reading frame whose function is uncertain. The clonotype originates from a woman younger than 35 in good health. The sequenced sample was CD4+ T cells sorted from blood. The CDR3 reads CAGRGGHYEQYV. DNA for the CDR3: TGCGCCGGAAGGGGGGGCCACTACGAGCAGTACGTC.